A single sample is the source of the 31 T cell receptor beta chains below, sequenced in a study of cytomegalovirus exposure and HLA in healthy donors. A multiplex PCR was run with 60 Vbeta primers and 13 Jbeta primers. Only in-frame clones appear in the TCRdb table, and some are missing; sequencing was by immunoSEQ multiplex PCR. The sample carries under 80,000 clones, 68% recorded once. The source material was PBMCs. The receptor source for this set is a woman in her 30s in good health and CMV-seronegative.

The rearrangement uses TRBV9 and TRBJ2-6, with 8 bases fitting TRBD1. Trimming cost V 3 bases and J 3 bases; bases outside gene matches: 5. The germline V gene encodes CDR1 SGDLS and CDR2 YYNGEE. The CDR3 runs to 16 residues. This CDR3 reads CASSARQGSGANVLTF. The CDR3 DNA reads TGTGCCAGCAGCGCTCGACAGGGGAGTGGGGCCAACGTCCTGACTTTC. The variable domain in full, with the rest retrieved from reference TRBV9 and TRBJ2-6, is DSGVTQTPKHLITATGQRVTLRCSPRSGDLSVYWYQQSLDQGLQFLIQYYNGEERAKGNILERFSAQQFPDLHSELNLSSLELGDSALYFCASSARQGSGANVLTFGAGSRLTVL.

The gene calls are TRBV15 and TRBJ2-1; 7 bases align to TRBD2. CDR3 length: 19 residues. The V gene's germline CDR1 is LNHNV and CDR2 YYDKDF (reference sequence). The junction had 14 bases not matched to a gene; V was cut back by 0 bases and J by 3 bases. The CDR3 DNA follows: TGTGCCACCAGCAGAGAAGAGCGGGGACTGTTATCGGGCTACAATGAGCAGTTCTTC. As protein: CATSREERGLLSGYNEQFF.

This clone was seen a few times. This chain links TRBV6-1 with TRBJ2-7; 7 nucleotides match TRBD2. V was clipped by 3 bases and J by 3 bases; unmatched bases: 8. Germline CDR1 MNHNS, CDR2 SASEGT. The CDR3 is 15 residues long. The CDR3 DNA reads TGTGCCAGCAGTGATACCGGGACTATACTCTACGAGCAGTACTTC. It translates to CASSDTGTILYEQYF.

The CDR3 DNA reads as TGTGCCAGCAGCCCGTTTCGGGGGGCCTCGTACGAGCAGTACTTC. It translates to CASSPFRGASYEQYF. V usage is TRBV4-2 and J usage is TRBJ2-7; D may be TRBD2 (7 bases). Germline loops: CDR1 LGHNA, CDR2 YNFKEQ. Trimming took 4 bases from V and 4 from J, leaving 17 bases between them. The CDR3 is 15 residues long.

Here the CDR3 DNA reads TGTGCCAGCAGGTACAGCTCCGGGGAGCTGTTTTTT. Protein sequence: CASRYSSGELFF. This chain joins TRBV7-9 and TRBJ2-2; no clear D gene. The germline CDR1 and CDR2 sequences are SEHNR and FQNEAQ (reference sequence). V was cut by 6 bases and J by 6 bases, with 8 bases left in between. The CDR3 is 12 residues long. The full variable domain, rest sourced from reference TRBV7-9 and TRBJ2-2, is DTGVSQNPRHKITKRGQNVTFRCDPISEHNRLYWYRQTLGQGPEFLTYFQNEAQLEKSRLLSDRFSAERPKGSFSTLEIQRTEQGDSAMYLCASRYSSGELFFGEGSRLTVL.

This clone was observed once. This sequence joins TRBV10-3 and TRBJ1-2; a weak D match, TRBD1 (6 bases). Trimming removed 0 bases from V and 8 bases from J, with 19 bases in between. The germline V gene encodes CDR1 ENHRY and CDR2 SYGVKD. The CDR3 runs to 16 residues. The CDR3 spells CAISESRGAVLSGYTF. The CDR3 nucleotides read TGTGCCATCAGTGAGTCGCGGGGGGCCGTATTATCAGGCTACACCTTC.

This chain connects TRBV5-1 to TRBJ2-2, with TRBD1 matching over 8 bases. The CDR3 runs to 15 residues. Unmatched junction bases numbered 7, after V lost 6 bases and J lost 3 bases. Germline-derived CDR1 and CDR2 are SGHRS and YFSETQ. The CDR3 coding sequence is TGCGCCAGCAACCCCGGACAGGGATACACCGGGGAGCTGTTTTTT. Translated: CASNPGQGYTGELFF. Together with reference TRBV5-1 and TRBJ2-2, the CDR3 gives the full variable domain: KAGVTQTPRYLIKTRGQQVTLSCSPISGHRSVSWYQQTPGQGLQFLFEYFSETQRNKGNFPGRFSGRQFSNSRSEMNVSTLELGDSALYLCASNPGQGYTGELFFGEGSRLTVL.

The V call is TRBV6-5, the J call TRBJ1-6; D is uncertain. Germline values: CDR1 MNHEY, CDR2 SVGAGI. The V gene lost 6 bases and the J gene lost 7 bases, with 13 bases spanning the gap. This CDR3 is 14 amino acids long. The CDR3 bases are TGTGCCAGCAGAGCCCACGGTCGAAATTCACCCCTCCACTTT. It yields the protein CASRAHGRNSPLHF.

The rearrangement links TRBV5-4 to TRBJ1-6; TRBD1 aligns across 7 bases. The V segment lost 4 bases and the J segment 8 bases; nucleotides outside the gene matches: 6. The CDR3 is 14 amino acids. Germline assignment: CDR1 SGHNT and CDR2 YYREEE (reference sequence). The CDR3, as DNA: TGTGCCAGCAGCATAGACAGGGTAGATTCACCCCTCCACTTT. This sequence encodes CASSIDRVDSPLHF.

The chain carries TRBV19 and TRBJ2-1; 8 bases fit TRBD2. Germline V lookup: CDR1 LNHDA, CDR2 SQIVND (reference sequence). The CDR3 runs 15 residues. J gave up 4 bases and V 4 bases, and 6 bases lay outside the gene matches. The CDR3 coding sequence is TGTGCCAGTAGTACCCAGCGGGGGCTATACAATGAGCAGTTCTTC. Its protein is CASSTQRGLYNEQFF.

This clone was seen a handful of times. The chain has TRBV4-3 and TRBJ2-1, with unresolved D. The germline V gene has CDR1 LGHNA and CDR2 YSLEER. Trimming took off 0 bases at V and 9 bases at J, with 6 bases between the two ends. CDR3 length equals 12 residues. The CDR3 DNA is TGCGCCAGCAGCCAAGATTGGAGTGAGCAGTTCTTC. Translated, it gives CASSQDWSEQFF.

This chain joins TRBV15 and TRBJ2-1, with 8 nucleotides matching TRBD2. Germline V gene data show CDR1 as LNHNV and CDR2 as YYDKDF (reference sequence). Trimming cost V 4 bases and J 7 bases; bases outside gene matches: 12. This CDR3 region has 16 residues. The chain's CDR3 is CATSKVFGGALNEQFF. For the CDR3, the DNA is TGTGCCACCAGCAAAGTCTTCGGGGGGGCCCTAAATGAGCAGTTCTTC.

J is TRBJ1-6 and V is TRBV30; 8 positions match TRBD1. The J segment lost 7 bases and the V segment lost 0 bases, leaving 8 bases of the junction unmatched. The length of the CDR3 is 16 residues. CDR1 and CDR2 from the germline V gene are GTSNPN and SVGIG (reference sequence). CDR3 bases: TGTGCCTGGAGTGTACCCGCGGGACAGGTGAATTCACCCCTCCACTTT. Translated: CAWSVPAGQVNSPLHF.

The chain links TRBV28 to TRBJ2-2; 15 bases are shared with TRBD2. This CDR3 region has 18 residues. V was clipped by 5 bases and J by 1 base; unmatched bases: 5. Per germline, CDR1 MDHEN and CDR2 SYDVKM. The CDR3, as DNA: TGTGCCAGCAGTCCCTGGACTAGCGGGGGGGGGAACACCGGGGAGCTGTTTTTT. It encodes CASSPWTSGGGNTGELFF. The whole variable domain, remainder taken from reference TRBV28 and TRBJ2-2, is DVKVTQSSRYLVKRTGEKVFLECVQDMDHENMFWYRQDPGLGLRLIYFSYDVKMKEKGDIPEGYSVSREKKERFSLILESASTNQTSMYLCASSPWTSGGGNTGELFFGEGSRLTVL.

This clone was detected only once. The rearrangement links TRBV7-9 to TRBJ2-3; 9 bases agree with TRBD2. Germline V CDR1 and CDR2: SEHNR, FQNEAQ (reference sequence). Trimming at V came to 8 bases and at J to 3 bases, leaving 6 bases not matched to a gene. The CDR3 totals 14 residues. CDR3 sequence reads: CASAGGLATDTQYF. The CDR3 nucleotides read TGTGCCAGCGCCGGGGGACTAGCAACAGATACGCAGTATTTT.

This clone was counted only a few times. J is TRBJ2-7 and V is TRBV6-6; possible D gene TRBD1, 6 bases. The CDR3 contains 14 residues. The germline V gene has CDR1 MNHNY and CDR2 SVGAGI (reference sequence). The V end was cut by 7 bases, the J end by 4 bases, with 17 bases between. The CDR3 here is CASKGNRDMYEQYF. CDR3 DNA sequence: TGTGCCAGCAAGGGTAACAGGGACATGTACGAGCAGTACTTC.

The chain couples TRBV7-9 to TRBJ1-2, with TRBD1 matching over 7 bases. The V segment lost 6 bases and the J segment 0 bases; nucleotides outside the gene matches: 7. This CDR3 comprises 15 residues. Germline values: CDR1 SEHNR, CDR2 FQNEAQ (reference sequence). CDR3: CASSTGQATNYGYTF. The CDR3 DNA is TGTGCCAGCAGTACCGGACAGGCTACTAACTATGGCTACACCTTC. The full variable domain, rest sourced from reference TRBV7-9 and TRBJ1-2, is DTGVSQNPRHKITKRGQNVTFRCDPISEHNRLYWYRQTLGQGPEFLTYFQNEAQLEKSRLLSDRFSAERPKGSFSTLEIQRTEQGDSAMYLCASSTGQATNYGYTFGSGTRLTVV.

This clone is classed as medium-sized. V is TRBV6-5 and J is TRBJ1-1; a possible D gene is TRBD1 (5 bases). V gave up 5 bases and J gave up 4 bases, with 11 bases separating them. Germline lookup yields CDR1 MNHEY and CDR2 SVGAGI. There are 13 residues in the CDR3. The DNA of the CDR3 is TGTGCCAGCAGTATCCAGGGTAGCACTGAAGCTTTCTTT. This codes for CASSIQGSTEAFF.

This chain connects TRBV5-8 to TRBJ2-3, with D possibly being TRBD2 (5 bases). Per germline, CDR1 SGHTS and CDR2 YDEGEE. The ends were cut back, 2 bases at V and 0 bases at J, with 13 bases in the middle. This CDR3 region has 16 residues. CDR3 DNA sequence: TGTGCCAGCAGCTTCGGTCCTAGCCCGAGCACAGATACGCAGTATTTT. This gives the protein CASSFGPSPSTDTQYF. The full variable domain, completed using reference TRBV5-8 and TRBJ2-3, is EAGVTQSPTHLIKTRGQQATLRCSPISGHTSVYWYQQALGLGLQFLLWYDEGEERNRGNFPPRFSGRQFPNYSSELNVNALELEDSALYLCASSFGPSPSTDTQYFGPGTRLTVL.

The chain carries TRBV6-5 and TRBJ1-2; unclear D gene. V lost 5 bases and J lost 4, with 14 bases in between. Germline CDR1 and CDR2: MNHEY and SVGAGI. There are 14 residues in the CDR3. The CDR3 spells CASSDQTEIYGYTF. CDR3 sequence (DNA): TGTGCCAGCAGTGACCAGACGGAGATCTATGGCTACACCTTC.

The gene calls are TRBV4-2 and TRBJ1-1; a weak D match, TRBD1 (5 bases). The germline V and J ends were trimmed by 5 bases and 1 base, with 8 bases remaining between them. Germline V gives CDR1 LGHNA, CDR2 YNFKEQ. This CDR3 spans 13 amino acids. CDR3 in DNA: TGTGCCAGCAGCTTCGACAGGAACACTGAAGCTTTCTTT. Translation gives CASSFDRNTEAFF.

This clone was detected a few times. This sequence joins TRBV5-1 and TRBJ1-4; no firm D call. The V end was cut by 0 bases, the J end by 8 bases, with 8 bases between. This CDR3 is built from 13 residues. The germline V gene encodes CDR1 SGHRS and CDR2 YFSETQ. CDR3 DNA: TGCGCCAGCAGCTTGGACCTTCGGGAAAAACTGTTTTTT. It is translated as CASSLDLREKLFF. Variable domain in full (rest from reference TRBV5-1 and TRBJ1-4): KAGVTQTPRYLIKTRGQQVTLSCSPISGHRSVSWYQQTPGQGLQFLFEYFSETQRNKGNFPGRFSGRQFSNSRSEMNVSTLELGDSALYLCASSLDLREKLFFGSGTQLSVL.

The V gene is TRBV15, the J gene TRBJ1-1, with 11 bases fitting TRBD1. CDR3 length: 16 amino acids. The J segment lost 6 bases and the V segment lost 2 bases, leaving 8 bases of the junction unmatched. Per germline, CDR1 LNHNV and CDR2 YYDKDF (reference sequence). The CDR3 nucleotides read TGTGCCACCAGCAGAAGGACAGGGGGCTTCATCCCTGAAGCTTTCTTT. Translating gives CATSRRTGGFIPEAFF.

The chain has TRBV6-6 and TRBJ1-5; the match to TRBD1 covers 10 bases. CDR3 size: 15 residues. The V and J ends lost 8 bases and 7 bases, in that order; junction bases with no gene match: 11. Germline CDR1 MNHNY, CDR2 SVGAGI (reference sequence). The CDR3 here is CASSWDRGWKQPQHF. DNA of the CDR3: TGTGCCAGCTCCTGGGACAGGGGTTGGAAACAGCCCCAGCATTTT.

This clone was counted once. The chain is built from TRBV7-8 and TRBJ1-1; weak D call: TRBD1 (6 bases). This CDR3 comprises 16 residues. V gave up 5 bases and J gave up 6 bases, with 22 bases separating them. Germline values: CDR1 SGHVS, CDR2 FQNEAQ. CDR3: CASSLNPIRGAAEAFF. CDR3 sequence (DNA): TGTGCCAGCAGCCTAAACCCGATTCGGGGGGCGGCTGAAGCTTTCTTT.

The chain joins TRBV5-6 to TRBJ2-5; D perhaps matches TRBD1 (5 bases). Germline assignment: CDR1 SGHDT and CDR2 YYEEEE. The CDR3 has 13 residues. Trimming pared 0 bases from V and 3 bases from J, leaving 6 bases between. CDR3 bases: TGTGCCAGCAGCTTGGTCAGGGAAGAGACCCAGTACTTC. It encodes CASSLVREETQYF.

This clone was observed a handful of times. This rearrangement joins TRBV2 to TRBJ1-1; the D gene is possibly TRBD1 (5 bases). V was cut by 4 bases and J by 3 bases, with 12 bases left in between. The CDR3 consists of 14 residues. CDR1 and CDR2 (germline): SNHLY, FYNNEI. The CDR3: CASSVTDNDTEAFF. In DNA form, the CDR3 reads TGTGCCAGCAGTGTGACAGATAATGACACTGAAGCTTTCTTT.

This chain uses TRBV7-2 with TRBJ2-1, with TRBD2 matching 7 bases. Germline V lookup: CDR1 SGHTA, CDR2 FQGNSA. This CDR3 region has 15 residues. The V gene end was trimmed by 2 bases and the J gene end by 4 bases; junction bases not matched to a gene: 5. The CDR3 region is CASSLRAGKYNEQFF. The CDR3 nucleotides are TGTGCCAGCAGCTTAAGAGCGGGGAAGTACAATGAGCAGTTCTTC.

The rearrangement uses TRBV19 and TRBJ2-3; the match to TRBD1 covers 8 bases. Per the germline V gene, CDR1 is LNHDA and CDR2 is SQIVND (reference sequence). V lost 6 bases and J lost 1; bases outside the gene matches: 3. The CDR3 has 14 amino acids. CDR3 region: CASSRGRGTDTQYF. The CDR3 bases are TGTGCCAGTAGCAGGGGGCGGGGCACAGATACGCAGTATTTT.

This chain connects TRBV18 to TRBJ1-3; D gene uncertain. This CDR3 comprises 16 residues. The V end was cut by 2 bases, the J end by 0 bases, with 11 bases between. The V gene's germline CDR1 is KGHSH and CDR2 LQKENI. The CDR3 DNA reads as TGTGCCAGCTCACCATTGGCGGAATTCTCTGGAAACACCATATATTTT. Its protein is CASSPLAEFSGNTIYF.

The chain uses TRBV18 and TRBJ2-3; 13 bases are shared with TRBD2. Germline-derived CDR1 and CDR2 are KGHSH and LQKENI. The CDR3 loop spans 17 amino acids. V lost 2 bases, J lost 1 base, and 3 bases stayed unmatched. The CDR3: CASSPGTSGVGTDTQYF. The CDR3 DNA follows: TGTGCCAGCTCACCAGGGACTAGCGGGGTTGGCACAGATACGCAGTATTTT.